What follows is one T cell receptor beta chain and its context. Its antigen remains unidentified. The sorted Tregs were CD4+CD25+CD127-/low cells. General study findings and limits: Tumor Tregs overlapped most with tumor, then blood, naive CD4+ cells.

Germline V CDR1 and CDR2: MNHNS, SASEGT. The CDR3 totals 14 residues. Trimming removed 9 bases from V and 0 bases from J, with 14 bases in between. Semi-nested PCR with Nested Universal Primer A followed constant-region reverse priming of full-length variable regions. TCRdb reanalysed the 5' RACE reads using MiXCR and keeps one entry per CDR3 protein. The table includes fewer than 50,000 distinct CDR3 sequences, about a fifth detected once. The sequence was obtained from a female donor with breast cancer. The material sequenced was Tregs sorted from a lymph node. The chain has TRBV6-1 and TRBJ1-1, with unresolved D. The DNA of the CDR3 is TGTGCCAGGACTCTTACGGGCGTGAACACTGAAGCTTTCTTT. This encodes CARTLTGVNTEAFF.